This T cell receptor beta chain was recovered during a study of regulatory T cells in long-lasting Graves disease. Study-wide results and limits: Clonotypes that were public and shared totalled about 2,500 in persistent patients versus around 1,000 in new patients.

About this clonotype: Its antigen is currently unknown.

This sample's time point: persistent/refractory GD, antithyroid drugs over 5 years with positive TRAb. From PBMCs, RNA was extracted and then used to make the TCR library. CDR1 MNHEY and CDR2 SMNVEV come from the germline V gene (reference sequence). CDR3 length: 14 residues. Trimming shortened V by 0 bases and J by 6 bases, and 11 bases separated the two germline ends. TCR beta libraries were built with iRepertoire HTBI primers and Arm-PCR of CDR3 regions. TCRdb re-derived calls from the multiplex PCR reads in MiXCR, one entry per CDR3 protein. The sample carries roughly 700,000 distinct CDR3 sequences, roughly 30% recorded once.

This sequence originates from a female donor with Graves disease. J is TRBJ1-2 and V is TRBV27; D unresolved. The sequencing here drew on peripheral blood mononuclear cells (PBMCs), taken when the disease was refractory, from a patient treated with antithyroid drugs. CDR3 region: CASSLSPVIDGYTF. CDR3 nucleotide sequence: TGTGCCAGCAGTTTATCCCCGGTAATTGATGGCTACACCTTC.